Described below is a single TCR beta chain sequence and its context. Its antigen is unknown. It has no much larger one-base neighbor in the sample; base qualities were not kept. This sample was included in a study of blood T cell repertoires in COVID-19 (dated by TCRdb to about 2020). In the study overall: Collaborator samples came from the United States, Italy and Spain and covered acute and convalescent phases of COVID-19. The material from the prospective study consisted of cDNA or gDNA derived from T cells, B-cell-depleted T cells, or PBMCs. The dataset comprised deeply sampled blood TCRbeta repertoires from subjects exposed to, actively infected with, or recovered from COVID-19. The repertoires were released in a freely available public database meant as a resource for research on the immune response to SARS-CoV-2. Samples were obtained from the ongoing ImmuneRACE study (first 160 participants) and from 1,254 subjects provided by 6 global collaborators. Sample metadata almost always included a de-identified subject ID, COVID-19 status, age in years and sex. HLA class I and class II types, where available, came from metadata supplied by the sample provider rather than from assay-based typing. General study outcomes and caveats: How much clinical and demographic metadata was included differed by source and by participant, and the metadata was provided uncurated.

Taken from cysteine to phenylalanine, the CDR3 has 16 residues. Of the read, only the CDR3 DNA is kept; its 48 bases are in frame from base 1. For CDR1 and CDR2, the germline V gene lists SGHTA and FQGTGA. Trimming leaves V shorter by 0 bases and J shorter by 9 bases, with the junction holding 8 bases beyond the gene matches. One collaborating source in Seattle enrolled patients during active infection and followed them longitudinally through the course of disease. Whole blood was collected in K2EDTA tubes by collaborating institutions according to the institutions' own protocols. Collaborator samples were shipped for TCRbeta analysis as frozen whole blood, isolated PBMCs, or DNA extracted from either sample type. TCRbeta CDR3 regions were amplified from genomic DNA by means of the immunoSEQ Assay, a bias-controlled multiplex PCR. The authors' analysis ran thus. Within the assay, amplification of reference gene primers was used to estimate how many nucleated cells each sample contained. To quantify the absolute abundance of each unique TCRbeta CDR3 rearrangement, sequence reads were collapsed and filtered. Productive Simpson clonality was computed per sample as the square root of Simpson's diversity index over productive rearrangements. The table comes from immuneACCESS by way of TCRdb, which keeps in-frame sequences with V and J called. Part of the clones is missing from these tables; in studies checked, under half for an unresolved V gene and the rest for unknown reasons. That table is the source of V, J and clone size, and D and trimming were worked out from the DNA. The sample records 150,000 to 200,000 clones, approximately 79% of which are singletons. The ten top clones hold 7% of the sample.

Sequenced: peripheral blood. This clonotype was obtained from a woman aged 40 to 50 with COVID-19, enrolled during active disease. The chain is made from TRBV7-3 and TRBJ2-1, with TRBD2 matching 10 junction bases. Here the CDR3 is given as CASSLTTASGSPEQFF. The sequence in DNA is TGTGCCAGCAGCTTAACTACGGCTAGCGGGAGCCCTGAGCAGTTCTTC.